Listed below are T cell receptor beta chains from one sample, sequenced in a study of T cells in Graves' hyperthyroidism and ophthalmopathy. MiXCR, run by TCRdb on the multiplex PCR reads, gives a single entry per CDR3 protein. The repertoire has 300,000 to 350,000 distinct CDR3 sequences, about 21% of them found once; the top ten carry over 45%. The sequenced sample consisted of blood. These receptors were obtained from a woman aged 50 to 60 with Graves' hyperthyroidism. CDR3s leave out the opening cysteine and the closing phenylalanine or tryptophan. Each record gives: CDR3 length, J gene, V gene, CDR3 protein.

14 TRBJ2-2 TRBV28 ASSPSGQGRTGELF
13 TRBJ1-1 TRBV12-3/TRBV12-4 ASSLTVGRNTEAF
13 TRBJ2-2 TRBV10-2 ASSDATGSTGELF
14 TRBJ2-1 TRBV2 ASSEVGGLAGNEQF
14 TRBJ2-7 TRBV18 ASSPPGGGHSYEQY
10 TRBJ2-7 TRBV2 ASSNRGHEQY
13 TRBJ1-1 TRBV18 ASSPLEVATTEAF
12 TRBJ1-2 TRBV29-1 SVETPLPNYGYT
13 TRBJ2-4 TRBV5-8 ASSLGKFGKNIQY
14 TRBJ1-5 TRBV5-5 ASSQLGRGYNQPQH
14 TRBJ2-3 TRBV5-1 ASSPGTGPSADTQY
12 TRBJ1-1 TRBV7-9 ASSLQGLNTEAF
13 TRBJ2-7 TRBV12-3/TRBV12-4 ASSPLGPSKYEQY
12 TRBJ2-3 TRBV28 ASNRAGSTDTQY
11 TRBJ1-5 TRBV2 ASSPGENQPQH
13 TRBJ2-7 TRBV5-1 ASSRDIALSYEQY
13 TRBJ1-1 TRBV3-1 ASSQGIRGWTEAF
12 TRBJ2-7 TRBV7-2 ASSTHGQNYEQC
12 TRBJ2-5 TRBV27 ASSFAGGAETQY
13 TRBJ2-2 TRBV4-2 ASSQVGTITGELF
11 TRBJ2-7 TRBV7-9 ASSLVAGVEQY
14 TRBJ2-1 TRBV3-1 ASSQNRGLAGTEQF
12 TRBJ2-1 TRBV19 ASSTGGSYNEQF